Listed below are T cell receptor beta chains from one sample, sequenced in a study of blood T cell repertoires in COVID-19. TCRdb's copy holds only in-frame clones and misses some; the assay was immunoSEQ multiplex PCR. Of 80,000 to 100,000 clones in the sample, around nine tenths are singletons; the top ten hold approximately 10%. Sequences were obtained from peripheral blood. These receptors were collected from a man aged 45-65 years with acute or convalescent COVID-19. Each CDR3 is given with its conserved first and last residue. D genes are given only for firm matches. Only some rows state a clone size, as once, few, many or a class for expanded clones.

NA	TRBD2	TRBV7-8	TRBJ2-1	CASSQTSGTYNEQFF	TGTGCCAGCAGCCAAACTAGCGGAACCTACAATGAGCAGTTCTTC
NA	TRBD2	TRBV4-1	TRBJ2-1	CASSARPGREQIYNEQFF	TGCGCCAGCAGCGCCCGTCCCGGGCGGGAGCAGATCTACAATGAGCAGTTCTTC
NA	TRBD2	TRBV23-1	TRBJ2-1	CASGEAGDYNEQFF	TGCGCCAGCGGAGAAGCGGGGGACTACAATGAGCAGTTCTTC
NA	TRBD1	TRBV19	TRBJ1-1	CASSIGPDRGLNTEAFF	TGTGCCAGTAGTATAGGCCCAGACAGGGGGCTAAACACTGAAGCTTTCTTT
once	NA	TRBV13	TRBJ2-5	CASSPDRGGGAQYF	TGTGCCAGCAGCCCTGACAGGGGAGGGGGGGCCCAGTACTTC
NA	TRBD1	TRBV6-5	TRBJ1-1	CASTRGTGRSTEAFF	TGTGCCAGCACCCGAGGGACAGGGAGAAGCACTGAAGCTTTCTTT
NA	TRBD1	TRBV5-8	TRBJ2-3	CASSSGQGMTDTQYF	TGTGCCAGCAGCTCCGGACAGGGGATGACAGATACGCAGTATTTT
once	TRBD1	TRBV7-7	TRBJ2-7	CASSLAAGGYEQYF	TGTGCCAGCAGCTTAGCGGCAGGGGGATACGAGCAGTACTTC
many	TRBD2	TRBV4-1	TRBJ2-7	CASSQAREGYEQYF	TGCGCCAGCAGCCAAGCGCGGGAGGGCTACGAGCAGTACTTC
once	TRBD1	TRBV5-1	TRBJ1-4	CASSPQGARYEKLFF	TGCGCCAGCAGCCCACAGGGGGCACGCTATGAAAAACTGTTTTTT
once	TRBD2	TRBV4-1	TRBJ2-5	CASSHLAGETQYF	TGCGCCAGCAGCCATCTAGCGGGAGAGACCCAGTACTTC
NA	NA	TRBV7-2	TRBJ2-1	CASSFDGASRNEQFF	TGTGCCAGCAGCTTTGATGGGGCGAGCAGGAATGAGCAGTTCTTC
NA	TRBD2	TRBV12-5	TRBJ2-1	CASGGGSSYNEQFF	TGTGCTAGTGGCGGGGGGAGCTCCTACAATGAGCAGTTCTTC
NA	NA	TRBV7-3	TRBJ2-1	CASSSRGGEQFF	TGTGCCAGCAGCTCTAGAGGGGGTGAGCAGTTCTTC
NA	NA	TRBV19	TRBJ1-1	CASSFDRNTEAFF	TGTGCCAGTAGTTTCGACAGGAACACTGAAGCTTTCTTT
NA	NA	TRBV10-3	TRBJ2-1	CAISEGGTVPNEQFF	TGTGCCATCAGTGAGGGGGGGACAGTACCGAATGAGCAGTTCTTC
NA	TRBD1	TRBV7-8	TRBJ1-1	CASSSTGSDTEAFF	TGTGCCAGCAGCTCGACAGGGTCGGACACTGAAGCTTTCTTT
once	TRBD1	TRBV10-2	TRBJ1-1	CASLGQGGTEAFF	TGCGCCAGCCTTGGACAGGGGGGCACTGAAGCTTTCTTT
NA	NA	TRBV6-5	TRBJ2-3	CASSYPERTDTQYF	TGTGCCAGCAGTTACCCGGAGCGCACAGATACGCAGTATTTT
few	NA	TRBV5-6	TRBJ1-1	CASSLGGGRRGTEAFF	TGTGCCAGCAGCTTGGGCGGAGGCCGGAGGGGCACTGAAGCTTTCTTT
NA	NA	TRBV6-1	TRBJ1-6	CASSEGRVLHF	TGTGCCAGCAGTGAGGGCAGGGTCCTCCACTTT
NA	TRBD2	TRBV7-9	TRBJ2-7	CASSSSGSREQYF	TGTGCCAGCAGCTCTAGCGGGAGCCGCGAGCAGTACTTC
NA	TRBD1	TRBV5-4	TRBJ1-1	CASSLDRGLYEAFF	TGTGCCAGCAGCCTGGACAGGGGGTTATATGAAGCTTTCTTT